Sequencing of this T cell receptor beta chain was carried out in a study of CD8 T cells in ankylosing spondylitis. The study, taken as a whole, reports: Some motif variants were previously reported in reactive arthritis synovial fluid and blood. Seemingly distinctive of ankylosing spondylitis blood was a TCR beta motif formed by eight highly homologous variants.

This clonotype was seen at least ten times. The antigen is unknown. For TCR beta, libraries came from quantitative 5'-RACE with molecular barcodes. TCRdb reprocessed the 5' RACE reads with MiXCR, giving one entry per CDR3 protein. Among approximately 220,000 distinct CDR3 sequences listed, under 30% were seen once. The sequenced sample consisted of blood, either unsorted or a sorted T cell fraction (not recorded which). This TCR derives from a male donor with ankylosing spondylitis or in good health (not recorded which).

CDR3 sequence reads: CASSPQSGPYEQYF. The CDR3 DNA reads TGTGCCAGCAGCCCCCAATCAGGTCCCTACGAGCAGTACTTC. The chain is built from TRBV7-2 and TRBJ2-7; no firm D call. CDR3 length equals 14 residues. V was shortened by 5 bases and J by 2 bases, with 13 bases between the two germline ends. Germline CDR1 SGHTA, CDR2 FQGNSA.